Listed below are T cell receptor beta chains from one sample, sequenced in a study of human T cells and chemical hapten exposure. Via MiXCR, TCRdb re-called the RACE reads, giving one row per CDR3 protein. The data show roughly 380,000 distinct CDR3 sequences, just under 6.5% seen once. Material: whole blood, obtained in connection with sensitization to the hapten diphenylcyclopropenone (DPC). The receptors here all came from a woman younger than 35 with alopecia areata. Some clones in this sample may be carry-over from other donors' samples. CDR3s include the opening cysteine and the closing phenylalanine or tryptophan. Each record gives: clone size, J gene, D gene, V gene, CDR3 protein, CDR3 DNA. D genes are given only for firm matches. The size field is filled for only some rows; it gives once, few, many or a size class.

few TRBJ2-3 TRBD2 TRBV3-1 CASSQDGGTYGDTQYF TGTGCCAGCAGCCAAGACGGGGGGACCTACGGGGATACGCAGTATTTT
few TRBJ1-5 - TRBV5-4 CASNQNQPQHF TGTGCCAGCAATCAAAACCAGCCCCAGCATTTT
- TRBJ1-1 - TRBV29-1 CSVERQVGNTEAFF TGCAGCGTTGAGAGACAGGTGGGGAACACTGAAGCTTTCTTT
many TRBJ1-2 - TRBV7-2 CASSLLWTPDNYGYTF TGTGCCAGCAGCCTACTTTGGACACCGGATAACTATGGCTACACCTTC
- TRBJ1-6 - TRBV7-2 CASKRTGPQNSPLHF TGTGCCAGCAAAAGGACGGGACCGCAGAATTCACCCCTCCACTTT
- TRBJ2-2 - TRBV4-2 CASSQDGPGELFF TGTGCCAGCAGCCAAGATGGACCCGGGGAGCTGTTTTTT
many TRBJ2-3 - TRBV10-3 CAISGADTQYF TGTGCCATCAGTGGGGCCGATACGCAGTATTTT
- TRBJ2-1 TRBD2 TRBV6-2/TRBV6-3 CASSSRPSGVWNEQFF TGTGCCAGCAGTTCACGTCCTAGCGGGGTTTGGAATGAGCAGTTCTTC
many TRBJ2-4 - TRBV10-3 CAISPGVYLAKNIQYF TGTGCCATCAGCCCCGGGGTTTATCTAGCCAAAAACATTCAGTACTTC
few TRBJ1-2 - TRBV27 CASSLFFRDGSSDTF TGTGCCAGCAGTTTATTTTTCCGGGACGGATCTTCGGACACCTTC
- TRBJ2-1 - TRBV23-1 CASSPQNEQFF TGCGCCAGCAGTCCCCAGAATGAGCAGTTCTTC
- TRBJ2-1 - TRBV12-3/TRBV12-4 CASSPTSGVNEQFF TGTGCCAGCAGTCCCACCTCTGGAGTTAATGAGCAGTTCTTC
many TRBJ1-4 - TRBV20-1 CSAGGLNEYEKLFF TGCAGTGCTGGGGGACTAAACGAATATGAAAAACTGTTTTTT
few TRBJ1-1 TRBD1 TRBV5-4 CASSMDREYIEAFF TGTGCCAGCAGCATGGACAGGGAATATATTGAAGCTTTCTTT
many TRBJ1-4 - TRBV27 CASSSWGTGNEKLFF TGTGCCAGCAGTTCATGGGGGACGGGGAATGAAAAACTGTTTTTT
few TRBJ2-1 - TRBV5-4 CASSSVTSQYNEQFF TGTGCCAGCAGCTCCGTTACTAGCCAATACAATGAGCAGTTCTTC
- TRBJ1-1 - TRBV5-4 CASSAGPRGINTEAFF TGTGCCAGCAGCGCCGGACCCAGGGGTATTAACACTGAAGCTTTCTTT
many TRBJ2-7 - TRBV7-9 CASSPHSYEQYF TGTGCCAGCAGCCCCCACTCCTACGAGCAGTACTTC
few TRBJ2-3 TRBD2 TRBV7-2 CASRREAGGPPDTQYF TGTGCCAGCAGAAGGGAAGCGGGGGGCCCCCCAGATACGCAGTATTTT
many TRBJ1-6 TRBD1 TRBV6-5 CASSRQGYSPLHF TGTGCCAGCAGTAGACAGGGGTATTCACCCCTCCACTTT
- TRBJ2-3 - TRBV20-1 CSARPGETDTQYF TGCAGTGCTAGACCGGGGGAGACAGATACGCAGTATTTT
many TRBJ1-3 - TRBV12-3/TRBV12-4 CASSFLSSGNTIYF TGTGCCAGCAGTTTCCTCAGCTCTGGAAACACCATATATTTT
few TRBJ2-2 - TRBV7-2 CASRFTETGELFF TGTGCCAGCAGATTTACAGAGACCGGGGAGCTGTTTTTT
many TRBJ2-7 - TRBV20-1 CSARRDVAYEQYF TGCAGTGCTAGAAGGGACGTTGCCTACGAGCAGTACTTC
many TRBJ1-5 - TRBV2 CASSEMGSNQPQHF TGTGCCAGCAGTGAAATGGGAAGCAATCAGCCCCAGCATTTT
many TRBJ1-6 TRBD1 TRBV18 CASSPQDRGNSPLHF TGTGCCAGCTCACCACAAGACAGGGGCAACTCACCCCTCCACTTT
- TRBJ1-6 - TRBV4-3 CASSQDRLGLSPLHF TGCGCCAGCAGCCAAGATCGTCTGGGGCTTTCACCCCTCCACTTT